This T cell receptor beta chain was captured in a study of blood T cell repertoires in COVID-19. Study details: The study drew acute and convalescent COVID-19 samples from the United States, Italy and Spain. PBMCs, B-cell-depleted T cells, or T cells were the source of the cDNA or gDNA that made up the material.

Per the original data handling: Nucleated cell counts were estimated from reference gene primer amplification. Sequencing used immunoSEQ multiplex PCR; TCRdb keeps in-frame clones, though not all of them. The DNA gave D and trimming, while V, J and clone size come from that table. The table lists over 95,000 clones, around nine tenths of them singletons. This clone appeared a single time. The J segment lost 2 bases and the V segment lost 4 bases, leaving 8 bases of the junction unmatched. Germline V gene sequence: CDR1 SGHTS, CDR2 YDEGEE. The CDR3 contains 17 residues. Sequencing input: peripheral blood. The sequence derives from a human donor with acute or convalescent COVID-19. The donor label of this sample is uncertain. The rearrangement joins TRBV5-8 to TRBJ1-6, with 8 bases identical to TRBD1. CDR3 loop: CASSPGQGWTYNSPLHF. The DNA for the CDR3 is TGTGCCAGCAGCCCTGGACAGGGCTGGACCTATAATTCACCCCTCCACTTT. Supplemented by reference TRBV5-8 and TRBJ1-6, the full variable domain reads EAGVTQSPTHLIKTRGQQATLRCSPISGHTSVYWYQQALGLGLQFLLWYDEGEERNRGNFPPRFSGRQFPNYSSELNVNALELEDSALYLCASSPGQGWTYNSPLHFGNGTRLTVT.